This T cell receptor (beta chain) emerged from a study of molecular identifiers for immune sequencing clone quantification. Trimming stripped 7 bases from V and 0 bases from J, with 9 bases between. In germline, CDR1 is GTSNPN, CDR2 SVGIG (reference sequence). CDR3 length: 13 residues. Via MiXCR, TCRdb re-called the PCR reads, giving one row per CDR3 protein. The profile covers about 510,000 distinct CDR3 sequences, with around 23% appearing a single time and about 0.75% taken by the ten largest. J is TRBJ2-2 and V is TRBV30; either TRBD1 or TRBD2 may supply D (5 bases each). The material sequenced was naive CD8+ T cells from blood, with Jurkat cell RNA spiked in. Subset meaning: FACS-sorted CD8+CD4-CCR7+CD45RA+ naive T cells. The sequence derives from a human donor in good health. Some libraries in this study had Jurkat cell RNA spiked in. The CDR3 DNA follows: TGTGCCTCGGGACCGGCGAACACCGGGGAGCTGTTTTTT. Translation: CASGPANTGELFF.